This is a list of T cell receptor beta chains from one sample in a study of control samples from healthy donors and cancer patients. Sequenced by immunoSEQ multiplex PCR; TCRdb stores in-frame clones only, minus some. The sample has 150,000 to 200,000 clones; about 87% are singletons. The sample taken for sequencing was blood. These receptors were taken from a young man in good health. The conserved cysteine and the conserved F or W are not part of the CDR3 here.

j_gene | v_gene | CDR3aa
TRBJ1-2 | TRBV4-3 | ASSCGRDRGLGNYGYT
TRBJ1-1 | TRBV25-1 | ASSVGLTEAF
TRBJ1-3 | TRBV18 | ASSPRDNSGNTIY
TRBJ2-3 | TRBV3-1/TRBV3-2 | ASSLRTGRTTDTQY
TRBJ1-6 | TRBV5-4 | ASSEDGDATYNSPLH
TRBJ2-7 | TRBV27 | ASSLKGFSYEQY
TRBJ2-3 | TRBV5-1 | ASSELAGDTDTQY
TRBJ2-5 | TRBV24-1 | ATGGKGAEETQY
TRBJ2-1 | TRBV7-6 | ASSQQADSYNEQF
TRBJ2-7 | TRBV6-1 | ASSEMDSHTQQY
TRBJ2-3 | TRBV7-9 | ASSERGATDTQY
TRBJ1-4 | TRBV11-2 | ASSLESIRGEKLF
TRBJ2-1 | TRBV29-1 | SALQVDWPYNEQF
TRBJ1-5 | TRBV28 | ASSSTGGAGQPQH
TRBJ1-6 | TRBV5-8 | ASSLVAGTGQSTLH
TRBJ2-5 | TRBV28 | ASSPGGQNEETQY
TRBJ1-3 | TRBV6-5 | ASSYSRPSSGNTIY
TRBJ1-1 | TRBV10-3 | AISESMNTEAF
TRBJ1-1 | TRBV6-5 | ASGGHLNTEAF
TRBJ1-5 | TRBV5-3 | ARSIPGQGCQPQH
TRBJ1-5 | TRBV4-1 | ASSQDSSASRRQPQH
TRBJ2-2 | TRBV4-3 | ASSQDRAGDTGELF
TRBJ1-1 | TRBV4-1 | ASASGTEREAF
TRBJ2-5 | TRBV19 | ASSGSETQY
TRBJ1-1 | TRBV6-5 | ASSTVSSPEAF
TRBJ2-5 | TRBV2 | ASMTGKETQY
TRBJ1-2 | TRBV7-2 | ASSSWTGAENGYT
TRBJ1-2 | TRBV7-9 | ASSFVRDFDGYT
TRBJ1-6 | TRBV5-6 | ASSLVPNNSPLH
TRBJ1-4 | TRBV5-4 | ASSLGAREEKLF
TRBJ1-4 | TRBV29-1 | SVEGEEREKLF
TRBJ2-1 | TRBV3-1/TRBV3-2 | ASSLRLAGGDWQF
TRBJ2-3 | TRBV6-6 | ASSLERLSTDTQY
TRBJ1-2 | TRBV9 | ASSVGSGQGAA
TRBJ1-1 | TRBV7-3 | ASSLIGRNTEAF
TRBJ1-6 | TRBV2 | ASRDRVLNSPLH
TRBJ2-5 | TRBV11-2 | ASSALRGETQY
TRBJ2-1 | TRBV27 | ASSFLAGVLAEQF
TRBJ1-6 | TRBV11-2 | ASNPGTGSYNSPLH